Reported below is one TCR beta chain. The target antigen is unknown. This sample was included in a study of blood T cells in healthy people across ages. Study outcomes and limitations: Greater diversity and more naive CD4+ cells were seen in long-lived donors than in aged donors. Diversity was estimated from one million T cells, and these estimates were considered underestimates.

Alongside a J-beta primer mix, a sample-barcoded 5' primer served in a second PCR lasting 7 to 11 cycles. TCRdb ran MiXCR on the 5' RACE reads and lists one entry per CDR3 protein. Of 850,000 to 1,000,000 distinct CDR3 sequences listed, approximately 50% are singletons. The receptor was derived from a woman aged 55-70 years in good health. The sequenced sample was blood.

This CDR3 is CSARDIYTEAFF. For the CDR3, the DNA is TGCAGTGCTAGGGACATCTACACTGAAGCTTTCTTT. The chain joins TRBV20-1 to TRBJ1-1; possibly TRBD1 for D (5 bases). CDR1 DFQATT and CDR2 SNEGSKA come from the germline V gene (reference sequence). CDR3 length: 12 residues. Between the trimmed V and J ends, which lost 3 bases and 3 bases, there was a span of 8 bases.